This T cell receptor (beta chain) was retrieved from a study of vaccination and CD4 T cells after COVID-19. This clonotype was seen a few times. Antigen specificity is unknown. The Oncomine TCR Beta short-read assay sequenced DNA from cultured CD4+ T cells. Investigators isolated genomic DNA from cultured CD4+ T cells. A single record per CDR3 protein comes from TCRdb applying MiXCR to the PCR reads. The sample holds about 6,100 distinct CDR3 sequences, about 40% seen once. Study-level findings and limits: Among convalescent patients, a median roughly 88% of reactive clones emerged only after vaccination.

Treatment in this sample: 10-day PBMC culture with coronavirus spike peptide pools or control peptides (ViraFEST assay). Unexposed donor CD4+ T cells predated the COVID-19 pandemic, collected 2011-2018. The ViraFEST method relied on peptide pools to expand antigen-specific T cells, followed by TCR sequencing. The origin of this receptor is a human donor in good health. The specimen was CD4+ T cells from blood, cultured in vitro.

The CDR3 nucleotides are TGTGCCAGCGGAAAAGCAGGGATGGGGAACACTGAAGCTTTCTTT. It yields the protein CASGKAGMGNTEAFF. The chain recombines TRBV28 with TRBJ1-1, with D possibly matching TRBD1 (5 bases). Germline CDR1 and CDR2: MDHEN and SYDVKM. The CDR3 has 15 amino acids. Trimming removed 8 bases from V and 1 base from J, with 17 bases in between.